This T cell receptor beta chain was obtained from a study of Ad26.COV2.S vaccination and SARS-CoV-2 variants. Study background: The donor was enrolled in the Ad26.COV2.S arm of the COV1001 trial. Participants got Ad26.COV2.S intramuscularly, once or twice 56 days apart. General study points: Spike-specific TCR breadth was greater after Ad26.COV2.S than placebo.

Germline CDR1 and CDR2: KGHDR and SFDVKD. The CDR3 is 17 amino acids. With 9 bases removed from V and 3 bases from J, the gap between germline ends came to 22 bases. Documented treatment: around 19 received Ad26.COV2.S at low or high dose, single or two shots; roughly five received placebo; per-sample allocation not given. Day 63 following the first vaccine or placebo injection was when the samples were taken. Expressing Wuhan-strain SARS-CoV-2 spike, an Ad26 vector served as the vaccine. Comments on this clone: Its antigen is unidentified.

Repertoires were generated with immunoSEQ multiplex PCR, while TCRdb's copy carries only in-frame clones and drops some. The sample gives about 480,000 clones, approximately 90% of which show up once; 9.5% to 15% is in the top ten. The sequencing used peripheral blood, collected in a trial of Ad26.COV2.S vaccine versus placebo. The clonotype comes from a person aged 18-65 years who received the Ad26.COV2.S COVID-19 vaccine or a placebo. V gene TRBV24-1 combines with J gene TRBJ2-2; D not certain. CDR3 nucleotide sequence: TGTGCCACCGCGGAGAAGGGTTGGCTCAGAGACACCGGGGAGCTGTTTTTT. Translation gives CATAEKGWLRDTGELFF.